This TCR beta chain was observed in a study of cytomegalovirus exposure and HLA in healthy donors. About this clone: Its antigen is unknown.

Germline values: CDR1 SGHTA, CDR2 FQGNSA. The CDR3 covers 15 residues. The V end was cut by 0 bases, the J end by 5 bases, with 11 bases between. General study points: In vitro testing confirmed three CMV-associated chains as specific for CMV antigens. Several of the most significant clusters were apparently associated with common viral pathogens in a later analysis.

Nominally healthy donors provided the samples, though records likely missed some immune exposures. A multiplex PCR was run with 60 Vbeta primers and 13 Jbeta primers. In the source study's methods: Later, an analysis found 80 million or so unique TCR beta chains, and approximately 10 million of these were shared. TCRdb's copy holds only in-frame clones and misses some; the assay was immunoSEQ multiplex PCR. The V and J calls and the clone size are those of that table, but D and trimming were determined from the DNA. The sample records more than 90,000 clones, approximately 85% being singletons. The chain is built from TRBV7-2 and TRBJ1-5; no firm D call. The TCR originated in a man aged 25-45 years in good health and CMV-seronegative. Input material: PBMCs. CDR3: CASSLAGGWYQPQHF. CDR3 nucleotide sequence: TGTGCCAGCAGCTTAGCCGGCGGGTGGTATCAGCCCCAGCATTTT.